The sequence of this T cell receptor (beta chain) was determined in a study of T cell responses to AZD1222 COVID-19 vaccine. Regarding the study as a whole: None of the repertoires were sampled until the peak T cell response had passed. Dominant at 160-218 and 743-854, vaccine-associated CD4 TCRs also spanned spike. Among those given AZD1222, only 5 to 7 were seropositive at baseline.

Germline V gene sequence: CDR1 SGHRS, CDR2 YFSETQ. CDR3 length: 14 amino acids. J gave up 2 bases and V 4 bases, and 3 bases lay outside the gene matches. The sample holds one count of this clone. Its matching antigen is unknown. Second doses that came at about 4 or about 12 weeks were put together. Generated by immunoSEQ multiplex PCR, the TCRdb table keeps only in-frame clones and is missing some. Here the sample spans around 120,000 clones, approximately 80% being singletons. The genes are TRBV5-1 and TRBJ1-5, with TRBD1 matching 7 bases. The material sequenced was peripheral blood, taken 28 days after the second AZD1222 dose. This clonotype was obtained from an adult who received the AZD1222 COVID-19 vaccine. CDR3 DNA: TGCGCCAGCAGCCCTACAGGGGGCAATCAGCCCCAGCATTTT. Protein sequence: CASSPTGGNQPQHF. Looking up the rest from reference TRBV5-1 and TRBJ1-5 gives the full variable domain: KAGVTQTPRYLIKTRGQQVTLSCSPISGHRSVSWYQQTPGQGLQFLFEYFSETQRNKGNFPGRFSGRQFSNSRSEMNVSTLELGDSALYLCASSPTGGNQPQHFGDGTRLSIL.